The 31 T cell receptor beta chains below all came from one sample that was sequenced in a study of regulatory T cells in long-lasting Graves disease. iRepertoire HTBI primers and Arm-PCR of CDR3 regions built TCR beta libraries. In TCRdb, the multiplex PCR reads were re-called with MiXCR into one record per CDR3 protein. Of 600,000 to 650,000 distinct CDR3 sequences detected, roughly 16% appear once; the ten largest clones hold about 17%. The time point denotes: newly diagnosed GD, antithyroid drugs for less than 3 months. From RNA extracted from PBMCs, the TCR library was made. This sample was also put to use in a study of T cells in Graves' hyperthyroidism and ophthalmopathy.

Sequenced here: peripheral blood mononuclear cells (PBMCs), sampled at new diagnosis, from a patient treated with antithyroid drugs. The receptor source for this set is a woman aged 25 to 39 with Graves disease.

The rearrangement joins TRBV6-1 to TRBJ1-1, with D maybe TRBD1 (5 bases). This CDR3 contains 11 residues. Germline V gives CDR1 MNHNS, CDR2 SASEGT. Trimming left V 6 bases short and J 10 bases short, with 12 bases between. CDR3 residues: CASSEGYSAFF. CDR3 nucleotide sequence: TGTGCCAGCAGCGAGGGGTATTCAGCTTTCTTT.

Note on this clonotype: This may be a read error, as it is one base from a much larger clone. The V call is TRBV5-1, the J call TRBJ2-7; either TRBD1 or TRBD2 may fit D (5 bases each). This CDR3 has 14 residues. Germline assignment: CDR1 SGHRS and CDR2 YFSETQ. The CDR3 loop is CASSQVVGAYEQHF. The CDR3 nucleotides are TGCGCCAGCAGCCAGGTCGTCGGGGCCTACGAGCAGCACTTC.

This clonotype was seen only a few times. The J gene is TRBJ1-2, the V gene TRBV20-1; 9 bases line up with TRBD1. The CDR3 is 14 amino acids. Trimming cost V 6 bases and J 8 bases; bases outside gene matches: 13. In germline, CDR1 is DFQATT, CDR2 SNEGSKA (reference sequence). The CDR3 is CSAKMQQGAFGYTF. The CDR3 DNA reads TGCAGTGCAAAGATGCAACAGGGGGCTTTCGGCTACACCTTC.

This clonotype was seen a handful of times. The J gene is TRBJ1-2, the V gene TRBV3-1, with a weak D call TRBD1 (5 bases). Trimming removed 2 bases at V and 8 bases at J, with 12 bases between. Germline CDR1 is LGHDT and CDR2 is YNNKEL (reference sequence). This CDR3 is built from 13 residues. The CDR3 DNA reads as TGTGCCAGCAGCCAACGGGCCAGGGAAGGCTACACCTTC. Translation: CASSQRAREGYTF.

This clonotype has just a few counts. The junction shows a germline mismatch at one end, possibly a read error. The V and J genes are TRBV7-6 and TRBJ2-7; no clear D gene. This CDR3 has 14 residues. Germline V gives CDR1 SGHVS, CDR2 FNYEAQ. CDR3 bases: TGTGCCGGCAGCTTGGGCCTAGGCTCCGGCGAGCAGTACTTC. This encodes CAGSLGLGSGEQYF. The full variable domain, its missing parts supplied by reference TRBV7-6 and TRBJ2-7, is GAGVSQSPRYKVTKRGQDVALRCDPISGHVSLYWYRQALGQGPEFLTYFNYEAQQDKSGLPNDRFSAERPEGSISTLTIQRTEQRDSAMYRCAGSLGLGSGEQYFGPGTRLTVT.

The chain has TRBV29-1 and TRBJ2-6, with 8 nucleotides matching TRBD1. The CDR3 consists of 17 residues. Trimming cost V 6 bases and J 1 base; bases outside gene matches: 11. CDR1 is SQVTM, CDR2 ANQGSEA, per germline. CDR3 nucleotides: TGCAGCGTCGCTCCGGGACAGGAGGAATCTGGGGCCAACGTCCTGACTTTC. As protein: CSVAPGQEESGANVLTF.

At least ten counts were recorded for this clonotype. The rearrangement links TRBV28 to TRBJ2-7, with 10 nucleotides matching TRBD1. The CDR3 contains 15 residues. After removal of 5 bases from V and 2 bases from J, the junction contained 6 bases not matched to a gene. Germline assignment: CDR1 MDHEN and CDR2 SYDVKM. The CDR3 spells CASSTVGQGAYEQYF. The CDR3 bases are TGTGCCAGCAGTACCGTCGGACAGGGGGCCTACGAGCAGTACTTC.

In its sample, this clonotype was seen many times. This rearrangement joins TRBV7-9 to TRBJ1-4; D remains unclear. The CDR3 is 12 amino acids. CDR1 is SEHNR and CDR2 is FQNEAQ in the germline V gene (reference sequence). V was clipped by 4 bases and J by 8 bases, with 8 bases between them. CDR3 residues: CASSSGGEKLFF. The CDR3 coding sequence is TGTGCCAGCAGCTCGGGTGGGGAAAAACTGTTTTTT. The full variable domain, rest sourced from reference TRBV7-9 and TRBJ1-4, is DTGVSQNPRHKITKRGQNVTFRCDPISEHNRLYWYRQTLGQGPEFLTYFQNEAQLEKSRLLSDRFSAERPKGSFSTLEIQRTEQGDSAMYLCASSSGGEKLFFGSGTQLSVL.

This clonotype was observed a handful of times. This chain connects TRBV3-1 to TRBJ1-5; a weak D match, TRBD1 (6 bases). The CDR3 sequence is 14 residues long. CDR1 LGHDT and CDR2 YNNKEL come from the germline V gene (reference sequence). V lost 3 bases and J lost 3, with 9 bases in between. Written as DNA, the CDR3 is TGTGCCAGCAGCCACCACAGGGACAATCAGCCCCAGCATTTT. Amino acids: CASSHHRDNQPQHF.

The sample holds many counts of this clonotype. The J gene is TRBJ2-7, the V gene TRBV28; no clear D gene. Germline V gives CDR1 MDHEN, CDR2 SYDVKM. Trimming cost V 1 base and J 2 bases, with 21 bases left between them. This CDR3 is 18 amino acids long. CDR3 sequence (DNA): TGTGCCAGCAGTTTATCCCGGCGCGGCGGCAATAAGCCCTACGAGCAGTACTTC. It translates to CASSLSRRGGNKPYEQYF.

This clonotype was detected ten times or more. The V gene is TRBV20-1, the J gene TRBJ1-6; D perhaps matches TRBD1 (5 bases). The CDR3 totals 12 residues. V lost 3 bases and J 10 bases, leaving 10 bases between the germline ends. Per the germline V gene, CDR1 is DFQATT and CDR2 is SNEGSKA (reference sequence). CDR3 DNA: TGCAGTGCTAGCGTCGGGGACTCACCCCTCCACTTT. It codes for CSASVGDSPLHF.

The chain links TRBV20-1 to TRBJ1-2; D ambiguous. Germline V gene data show CDR1 as DFQATT and CDR2 as SNEGSKA (reference sequence). The CDR3 is made up of 13 amino acids. The CDR3 region is CRPNGAGFNGYTF. The CDR3 DNA is TGCAGACCGAATGGAGCAGGATTTAATGGCTACACCTTC.

This clonotype was found many times. The gene calls are TRBV6-9 and TRBJ1-1; D gene ambiguous. This CDR3 is 13 amino acids long. Germline CDR1 reads MNHGY; CDR2 reads SVAAGI. V was cut by 3 bases and J by 5 bases, with 10 bases left in between. CDR3 nucleotide sequence: TGTGCCAGCAGTTACTCGAAGGAAACTGAAGCTTTCTTT. Its protein is CASSYSKETEAFF.

This clonotype has a count of ten or more. The V gene is TRBV28, the J gene TRBJ2-5; D may be TRBD1 (6 bases). This CDR3 contains 15 residues. Germline V CDR1 and CDR2: MDHEN, SYDVKM. With 3 bases removed from V and 0 bases from J, the gap between germline ends came to 11 bases. The CDR3 DNA reads as TGTGCCAGCAGTTTCCTTCAGGGGAACCAAGAGACCCAGTACTTC. Translation gives CASSFLQGNQETQYF.

This clonotype has ten or more counts. The chain couples TRBV6-1 to TRBJ2-7, with 13 bases identical to TRBD2. V trimming: 8 bases; J trimming: 9 bases; junction bases outside the gene matches: 16. The germline V gene encodes CDR1 MNHNS and CDR2 SASEGT. CDR3 length: 16 residues. CDR3 in DNA: TGTGCCAGCTGGTCCGGACTAGCGGGAGCGCGTGGCGGGCAGTACTTC. This translates into CASWSGLAGARGGQYF.

This clonotype was found many times. The rearrangement joins TRBV7-9 to TRBJ2-1; no clear D gene. The CDR3 extends over 12 amino acids. The germline gives CDR1 SEHNR, CDR2 FQNEAQ (reference sequence). Trimming removed 5 bases at V and 6 bases at J, with 8 bases between. The CDR3 sequence: CASSHGVNEQFF. The CDR3 DNA reads as TGTGCCAGCAGCCATGGGGTCAATGAGCAGTTCTTC.

This sequence joins TRBV28 and TRBJ2-6; either TRBD1 or TRBD2 may fit D (5 bases each). CDR3 length: 15 amino acids. Trimming left V 6 bases short and J 6 bases short, with 15 bases between. From germline, CDR1 is MDHEN and CDR2 SYDVKM. The CDR3: CASRGWDAEANVLTF. For the CDR3, the DNA is TGTGCCAGCAGGGGCTGGGACGCTGAGGCCAACGTCCTGACTTTC.

This clonotype came up many times. The chain has TRBV6-2 or TRBV6-3 and TRBJ2-7; 8 bases are a match to TRBD2. The ends lost 1 base at V and 5 bases at J; junction bases unmatched: 13. CDR1 and CDR2 (germline): MNHEY, SVGEGT. The CDR3 extends over 17 amino acids. In nucleotides, the CDR3 is TGTGCCAGCAGTTACTTTCCCCTCGGGCGGGAGGACAACGAGCAGTACTTC. Protein sequence: CASSYFPLGREDNEQYF.

In its sample, this clonotype was seen many times. The chain links TRBV10-1 to TRBJ1-6; D is perhaps TRBD1 (5 bases). Trimming stripped 5 bases from V and 10 bases from J, with 12 bases between. Germline V lookup: CDR1 WNHNN, CDR2 SYGVQD (reference sequence). CDR3 length equals 13 residues. CDR3 residues: CASSTGGGSPLHF. In DNA form, the CDR3 reads TGCGCCAGCAGTACCGGGGGTGGATCACCCCTCCACTTT.

The sample holds many counts of this clonotype. The rearrangement links TRBV2 to TRBJ2-3; D may be TRBD2 (6 bases). Germline V gene lookup returns CDR1 SNHLY and CDR2 FYNNEI. V lost 6 bases, J lost 4 bases, and 14 bases lay in between. The CDR3 totals 14 residues. CDR3 DNA: TGTGCCAGCAGGGAGGGGTCAGGGTCAGATACGCAGTATTTT. This gives the protein CASREGSGSDTQYF.

Ten or more counts support this clonotype. The chain uses TRBV9 and TRBJ1-2; D possibly corresponds to TRBD1 (6 bases). Germline loops: CDR1 SGDLS, CDR2 YYNGEE. V was trimmed by 0 bases and J by 7 bases, leaving 16 bases between them. The CDR3 totals 15 residues. CDR3 sequence reads: CASSVGNQGNRGYTF. CDR3 DNA: TGTGCCAGCAGCGTAGGAAATCAGGGGAACCGTGGCTACACCTTC.

This clonotype was recorded a few times. V usage is TRBV5-1 and J usage is TRBJ2-2, with D perhaps TRBD1 (5 bases). V was trimmed by 0 bases and J by 2 bases, leaving 14 bases between them. This CDR3 has 17 amino acids. CDR1 and CDR2 from the germline V gene are SGHRS and YFSETQ. CDR3 loop: CASSLALDSTNTGELFF. The CDR3 DNA follows: TGCGCCAGCAGCTTGGCCCTCGACAGTACTAACACCGGGGAGCTGTTTTTT.

On this clonotype itself: One junction end does not reproduce the germline sequence, and a read error may be involved. The rearrangement uses TRBV3-1 and TRBJ2-7, with 7 bases fitting TRBD2. The CDR3 has 11 residues. Germline CDR1 is LGHDT and CDR2 is YNNKEL (reference sequence). In nucleotides, the CDR3 is TGTGCCAGCAGCCAAACCGGCGGGGGAACATTC. It specifies CASSQTGGGTF.

This clonotype appeared many times. The rearrangement links TRBV6-5 to TRBJ1-1; a weak D match, TRBD1 (5 bases). Per germline, CDR1 MNHEY and CDR2 SVGAGI. Trimming stripped 2 bases from V and 3 bases from J, with 10 bases between. This CDR3 has 14 residues. The CDR3 sequence: CASSYEGPYTEAFF. CDR3 nucleotides: TGTGCCAGCAGTTACGAGGGGCCTTACACTGAAGCTTTCTTT.

A note on this clonotype: Possible read error: a much larger clone is one base away. The chain has TRBV29-1 and TRBJ2-7; TRBD2 aligns across 12 bases. In germline, CDR1 is SQVTM, CDR2 ANQGSEA. The CDR3 spans 13 residues. Unmatched junction bases numbered 4, after V lost 7 bases and J lost 3 bases. For the CDR3, the DNA is TGCAGCGACCAGACTAGCGGGGGCTACGAGCAGTACTTC. Protein product: CSDQTSGGYEQYF.

The chain has TRBV2 and TRBJ2-3; possibly TRBD2 for D (5 bases). Germline CDR1 is SNHLY and CDR2 is FYNNEI. V was cut by 2 bases and J by 8 bases, with 20 bases left in between. The CDR3 loop spans 16 amino acids. Here the CDR3 DNA reads TGTGCCAGCAGTGAACTGGACTCCCGCAGTGGTAGTACGCAGTATTTT. This gives the protein CASSELDSRSGSTQYF.

There are many counts of this clonotype. The chain has TRBV6-1 and TRBJ2-5; 8 nucleotides line up with TRBD1. The CDR3 is 14 amino acids. Germline CDR1 is MNHNS and CDR2 is SASEGT. J was trimmed by 6 bases and V by 7 bases; bases with no gene match: 10. CDR3 sequence reads: CASTRGTGGKTQYF. Written as DNA, the CDR3 is TGTGCCAGCACCAGGGGGACAGGCGGGAAGACCCAGTACTTC.

There are a few counts of this clonotype. The rearrangement uses TRBV25-1 and TRBJ2-5; D tentatively reads TRBD1 or TRBD2 (6 bases each). Trimming shortened V by 8 bases and J by 4 bases, and 26 bases separated the two germline ends. Germline assignment: CDR1 MGHDK and CDR2 SYGVNS. The length of the CDR3 is 17 residues. The CDR3 loop reads CASREGGRQLRGETQYF. CDR3 nucleotide sequence: TGTGCCAGCCGAGAAGGGGGGAGGCAGCTACGAGGAGAGACCCAGTACTTC.

J is TRBJ2-4 and V is TRBV20-1; 7 bases align to TRBD2. Judging by the DNA end, TRBJ2-5 fits better; the J call may be wrong. The CDR3 extends over 17 amino acids. Germline V gene lookup returns CDR1 DFQATT and CDR2 SNEGSKA (reference sequence). For the CDR3, the DNA is TGCAGTGCTAGTGGGAGGGAAATTTTGGTGGGTTTGGAGACCCAGTACTTC. Translation: CSASGREILVGLETQYF.

The V and J genes are TRBV7-2 and TRBJ2-1; 10 bases match TRBD2. The V gene end was trimmed by 5 bases and the J gene end by 4 bases; junction bases not matched to a gene: 5. The CDR3 is 15 residues long. The V gene's germline CDR1 is SGHTA and CDR2 FQGNSA. CDR3 loop: CASSQRTSGYNEQFF. The CDR3 DNA follows: TGTGCCAGCAGCCAACGGACTAGCGGATACAATGAGCAGTTCTTC.

The rearrangement links TRBV20-1 to TRBJ2-1; tentatively, D is TRBD1 or TRBD2 (5 bases each). The CDR3 spans 15 residues. Trimming removed 4 bases from V and 0 bases from J, with 13 bases in between. CDR1 and CDR2 (germline): DFQATT, SNEGSKA (reference sequence). DNA of the CDR3: TGCAGTGCTACCCGGGACGCTTACTCCTACAATGAGCAGTTCTTC. Amino acids: CSATRDAYSYNEQFF.